This T cell receptor (beta chain) was found in a study of cytomegalovirus exposure and HLA in healthy donors. A few counts support this clone. Its antigen is unknown. Broader study findings: Across HLA loci, a later analysis found differing TCR association rates, with DRB1 most and HLA-C fewest. Cytomegalovirus-associated TCR beta chains were listed, numbering roughly 150. Reportedly, cytomegalovirus status was diagnosed with high sensitivity and specificity. Apparent HLA restriction characterized most CMV-associated TCR beta chains in a later analysis.

The CDR3 covers 15 residues. Germline V CDR1 and CDR2: SEHNR, FQNEAQ (reference sequence). V lost 4 bases and J lost 1; bases outside the gene matches: 5. With 60 Vbeta and 13 Jbeta primers, the PCR was carried out. Some clones are missing from TCRdb's copy, which holds only in-frame ones; the method was immunoSEQ multiplex PCR. The sample shows around 94,000 clones, over 60% of them seen only once. The chain couples TRBV7-9 to TRBJ2-5; 8 bases align to TRBD2. Material for sequencing was PBMCs. The sequence came from a man aged 25 to 45 in good health and CMV-seronegative. In nucleotides, the CDR3 is TGTGCCAGCAGCTACCGCCGGGGGGGCCAAGAGACCCAGTACTTC. This sequence encodes CASSYRRGGQETQYF.